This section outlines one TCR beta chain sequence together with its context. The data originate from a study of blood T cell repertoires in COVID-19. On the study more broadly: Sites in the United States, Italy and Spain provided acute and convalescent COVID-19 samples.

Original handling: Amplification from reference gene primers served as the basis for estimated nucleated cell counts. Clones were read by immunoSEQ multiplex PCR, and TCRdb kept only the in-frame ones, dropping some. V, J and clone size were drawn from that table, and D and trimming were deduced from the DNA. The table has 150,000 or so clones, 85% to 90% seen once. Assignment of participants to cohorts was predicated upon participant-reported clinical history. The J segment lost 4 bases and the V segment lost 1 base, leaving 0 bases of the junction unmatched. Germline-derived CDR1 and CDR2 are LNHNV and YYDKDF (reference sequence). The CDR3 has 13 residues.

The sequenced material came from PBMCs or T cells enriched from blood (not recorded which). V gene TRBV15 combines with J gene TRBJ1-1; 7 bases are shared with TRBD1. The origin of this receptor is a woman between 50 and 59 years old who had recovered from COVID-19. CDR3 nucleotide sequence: TGTGCCACCAGCAGAGCAGGGGGCACTGAAGCTTTCTTT. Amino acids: CATSRAGGTEAFF.